This TCR beta chain was retrieved from a study of cytomegalovirus exposure and HLA in healthy donors. On the study more broadly: Samples from HLA-typed donors yielded 85 million to 95 million unique TCRs in an early data release.

Study results and limitations: The authors excluded some V segments, including TRBV6-2 and TRBV6-3, as indistinguishable. Per a later analysis, HLA-associated TCR beta chains showed more clonal expansion than other, equally common TCR beta chains. When analyzed later, a missense DCLRE1C variant was found to be linked to TCR beta V- and J-gene trimming.

With V trimmed by 5 bases and J by 6 bases, 10 bases remained unmatched. CDR3 length equals 16 residues. Germline values: CDR1 SGHVS, CDR2 FQNEAQ. PCR used 60 Vbeta primers and 13 Jbeta primers. The table came from immunoSEQ multiplex PCR; TCRdb's copy has only in-frame clones and leaves some out. The sample yields under 150,000 clones, 75% to 85% seen once. On this clone itself: Its antigen remains unidentified.

The V and J genes are TRBV7-8 and TRBJ2-7, with 13 bases lining up with TRBD2. This TCR was recovered from a man aged 18 to 35 in good health and CMV-seronegative. Sequencing was carried out using PBMCs. CDR3 nucleotides: TGTGCCAGCAGCCTATTACTAGCGGGAGGGCCGCGCGAGCAGTACTTC. It yields the protein CASSLLLAGGPREQYF.